This passage covers 14 T cell receptor beta chains from one sample sequenced in a study of T cell repertoires in cytomegalovirus infection (dated by TCRdb to about 2019). Sequencing was carried out with an Illumina HiSeq 1500. TCRdb applied fastp at Q25 and MiXCR to the public reads, then kept only in-frame beta chains. All rows with the same CDR3 protein become a single entry with the most common DNA and genes. The sample table records some 250,000 distinct CDR3 sequences; around 9% of these occur just once. The ten top clones hold about 15% of the sample. Sequenced sample: PBMCs. The origin of the receptors is a human donor in good health (CMV status not recorded). Some clones in this sample may be carry-over from other donors' samples.

In this sample, this clonotype turned up many times. This chain connects TRBV7-8 to TRBJ2-3; D is perhaps TRBD1 (5 bases). V lost 4 bases and J 4 bases, leaving 9 bases between the germline ends. The CDR3 is made up of 13 amino acids. CDR1 and CDR2 from the germline V gene are SGHVS and FQNEAQ. The CDR3 DNA is TGTGCCAGCAGCTCATTAGGGGCAGATACGCAGTATTTT. Encoded protein: CASSSLGADTQYF.

This clonotype was picked up many times. V usage is TRBV7-9 and J usage is TRBJ2-4; tentatively, D is TRBD2 (7 bases). The CDR3 sequence is 13 residues long. Trimming left V 0 bases short and J 12 bases short, with 12 bases between. Germline-derived CDR1 and CDR2 are SEHNR and FQNEAQ (reference sequence). CDR3 DNA: TGTGCCAGCAGCTTAGCGGGGGGGGCCACTCAGTACTTC. Translation: CASSLAGGATQYF.

This clonotype was recorded many times. This sequence joins TRBV7-2 and TRBJ1-6, with TRBD1 matching over 10 bases. Per germline, CDR1 SGHTA and CDR2 FQGNSA. The CDR3 has 19 residues. With V trimmed by 5 bases and J by 0 bases, 10 bases remained unmatched. CDR3 region: CASSTNRDRGFSYNSPLHF. For the CDR3, the DNA is TGTGCCAGCAGCACCAACCGGGACAGGGGATTCTCCTATAATTCACCCCTCCACTTT.

This clonotype was seen many times. The V gene is TRBV7-2, the J gene TRBJ2-1, with D possibly matching TRBD2 (6 bases). CDR1 is SGHTA, CDR2 FQGNSA, per germline. V lost 6 bases and J 5 bases, leaving 20 bases between the germline ends. The CDR3 extends over 16 amino acids. The CDR3 DNA is TGTGCCAGCAGACCGGCTTCTGGTAGCGGTCACAATGAGCAGTTCTTC. This gives the protein CASRPASGSGHNEQFF.

At least ten counts were recorded for this clonotype. The rearrangement joins TRBV7-2 to TRBJ2-7, with TRBD1 as a possible D gene (7 bases). Germline V gene lookup returns CDR1 SGHTA and CDR2 FQGNSA. CDR3 length: 14 amino acids. Trimming shortened V by 5 bases and J by 2 bases, and 13 bases separated the two germline ends. The chain's CDR3 is CASSNRGGPYEQYF. Written as DNA, the CDR3 is TGTGCCAGCAGCAACAGGGGAGGACCCTACGAGCAGTACTTC.

This clonotype was seen a handful of times. V usage is TRBV11-2 and J usage is TRBJ2-5; D may be TRBD2 (5 bases). CDR1 is SGHAT and CDR2 is FQNNGV in the germline V gene. The germline V and J ends were trimmed by 7 bases and 2 bases, with 14 bases remaining between them. The CDR3 has 14 residues. The CDR3: CASTKVPGQETQYF. CDR3 sequence (DNA): TGTGCCAGCACCAAGGTGCCGGGACAAGAGACCCAGTACTTC.

This clonotype was seen a few times. In this CDR3 the conserved last residue, phenylalanine or tryptophan, is missing, so a read error is likely. It is unclear where the CDR3 begins or ends on the DNA, so no DNA is shown, and the CDR3 is as TCRdb lists it. The chain has TRBV10-3 and TRBJ1-1; the DNA was not used to check the table's D call, TRBD1. The CDR3 has 13 residues if both end residues are counted. The V gene's germline CDR1 is ENHRY and CDR2 SYGVKD. CDR3 residues: CAISELSGMNTEA.

V gene TRBV28 combines with J gene TRBJ1-5, with 9 bases fitting TRBD1. Germline trimming cut 2 bases from V and 6 bases from J; bases unmatched to any gene: 2. This CDR3 has 14 amino acids. From germline, CDR1 is MDHEN and CDR2 SYDVKM. CDR3 sequence: CASSLGTGIQPQHF. CDR3 DNA sequence: TGTGCCAGCAGTTTAGGGACAGGGATTCAGCCCCAGCATTTT. Combining the CDR3 with reference TRBV28 and TRBJ1-5 gives the whole variable domain DVKVTQSSRYLVKRTGEKVFLECVQDMDHENMFWYRQDPGLGLRLIYFSYDVKMKEKGDIPEGYSVSREKKERFSLILESASTNQTSMYLCASSLGTGIQPQHFGDGTRLSIL.

This clonotype has a count of ten or more. This chain connects TRBV7-2 to TRBJ1-2; D remains ambiguous. The length of the CDR3 is 15 residues. V lost 5 bases to trimming and J lost 7 bases, with 20 bases between them. Germline V lookup: CDR1 SGHTA, CDR2 FQGNSA. The CDR3 bases are TGTGCCAGCAGCCCGCAGGTGGCGACATCGGGTGGCTACACCTTC. Protein sequence: CASSPQVATSGGYTF. The full variable domain, with the rest looked up from reference TRBV7-2 and TRBJ1-2, is GAGVSQSPSNKVTEKGKDVELRCDPISGHTALYWYRQSLGQGLEFLIYFQGNSAPDKSGLPSDRFSAERTGGSVSTLTIQRTQQEDSAVYLCASSPQVATSGGYTFGSGTRLTVV.

This clonotype was recorded a few times. V gene TRBV5-6 combines with J gene TRBJ2-2; TRBD1 aligns across 10 bases. Trimming cost V 1 base and J 5 bases; bases outside gene matches: 5. Per the germline V gene, CDR1 is SGHDT and CDR2 is YYEEEE. The CDR3 totals 16 residues. CDR3 sequence reads: CASSLLGQGRTGELFF. Written as DNA, the CDR3 is TGTGCCAGCAGCTTGCTGGGACAGGGGAGGACCGGGGAGCTGTTTTTT. The full variable domain, its missing parts supplied by reference TRBV5-6 and TRBJ2-2, is DAGVTQSPTHLIKTRGQQVTLRCSPKSGHDTVSWYQQALGQGPQFIFQYYEEEERQRGNFPDRFSGHQFPNYSSELNVNALLLGDSALYLCASSLLGQGRTGELFFGEGSRLTVL.

This clonotype was detected many times. CDR3 nucleotide sequence: TGCGCCAGCAGCCAGACCGGGACTAGCGGGGTTAATGAGCAGTTCTTC. Its protein product is CASSQTGTSGVNEQFF. The V call is TRBV4-1, the J call TRBJ2-1, with 13 nucleotides matching TRBD2. Germline-derived CDR1 and CDR2 are MGHRA and YSYEKL. CDR3 length: 16 residues. Trimming at V came to 3 bases and at J to 7 bases, leaving 6 bases not matched to a gene.

This clonotype has at least ten counts. J is TRBJ2-2 and V is TRBV7-2, with 10 bases identical to TRBD2. The CDR3 extends over 17 amino acids. From germline, CDR1 is SGHTA and CDR2 FQGNSA. V gave up 5 bases and J gave up 4 bases; unmatched junction bases: 10. The CDR3 here is CASSGFTSGVGTGELFF. CDR3 bases: TGTGCCAGCAGCGGCTTTACTAGCGGGGTTGGCACCGGGGAGCTGTTTTTT.

This clonotype has a count of ten or more. The chain uses TRBV7-2 and TRBJ2-4, with a tentative D call TRBD1 (5 bases). Germline CDR1 and CDR2: SGHTA and FQGNSA. This CDR3 is built from 15 residues. Deletions cut 1 base from V and 6 bases from J, with 13 bases between. CDR3 residues: CASSLGVGTGNIQYF. The CDR3 nucleotides are TGTGCCAGCAGCTTAGGGGTGGGCACAGGAAACATTCAGTACTTC.

The table lists this clonotype with many counts. This chain uses TRBV7-2 with TRBJ1-2, with D uncertain. The CDR3 extends over 14 amino acids. V was pared by 5 bases and J by 5 bases, with 15 bases between. Germline CDR1 and CDR2: SGHTA and FQGNSA. The CDR3 coding sequence is TGTGCCAGCAGCGTTAGGGAGGCGGGGTATGGCTACACCTTC. It specifies CASSVREAGYGYTF.